This TCR beta chain was documented in a study of radiation and T cells in renal cell carcinoma. Assay: immunoSEQ multiplex PCR; the TCRdb copy retains only in-frame clones and omits some. The data contain approximately 14,000 clones, roughly 64% of them singletons. Broader study findings: Baseline intratumoral clonotype presence is unknown without pretreatment biopsies. Irradiated tumors had higher TCR clonality than control tumors. Intratumoral heterogeneity was not captured in these roughly 1 g regions. Top tumor clonotypes rose in blood 2 weeks post-radiation, then contracted.

The treatment here: 15 Gy SBRT to primary tumor, nephrectomy 4 weeks later. Trimming shortened V by 6 bases and J by 10 bases, and 12 bases separated the two germline ends. Germline loops: CDR1 ENHRY, CDR2 SYGVKD. The CDR3 extends over 11 amino acids. To note about this clone: Its antigen is still unknown.

This sequence joins TRBV10-3 and TRBJ1-1; D not certain. The sequences come from tumor tissue, collected from a patient whose treatment included radiotherapy and nephrectomy. This TCR came from a woman in her 70s with renal cell carcinoma. The CDR3 sequence: CAISWGGIAFF. CDR3 coding DNA: TGTGCCATCAGCTGGGGAGGGATAGCTTTCTTT.